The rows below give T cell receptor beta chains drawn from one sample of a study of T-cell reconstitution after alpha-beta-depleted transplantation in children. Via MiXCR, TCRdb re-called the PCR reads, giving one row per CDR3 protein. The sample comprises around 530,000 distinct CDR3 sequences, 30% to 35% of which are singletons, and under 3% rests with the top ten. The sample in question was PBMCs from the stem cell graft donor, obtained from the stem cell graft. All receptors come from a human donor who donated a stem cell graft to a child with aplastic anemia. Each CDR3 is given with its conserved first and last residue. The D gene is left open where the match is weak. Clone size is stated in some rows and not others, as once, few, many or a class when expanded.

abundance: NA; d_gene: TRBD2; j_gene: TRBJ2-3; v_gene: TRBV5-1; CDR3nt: TGCGCCAGCAGCTTGGCACTTAGCGGGAGAATTGCCGCAGATACGCAGTATTTT; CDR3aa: CASSLALSGRIAADTQYF
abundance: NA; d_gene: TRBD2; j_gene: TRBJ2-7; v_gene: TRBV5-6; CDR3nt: TGTGCCAGCAGCCCTCTCAGGAGCGGGAAGGCCTCGTCGGACGAGCAGTACTTC; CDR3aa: CASSPLRSGKASSDEQYF
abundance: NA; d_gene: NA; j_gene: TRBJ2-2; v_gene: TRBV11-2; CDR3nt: TGTGCCAGCAGCCTGGGGGTTGGGGGCAGCGGGGAGCTGTTTTTT; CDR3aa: CASSLGVGGSGELFF
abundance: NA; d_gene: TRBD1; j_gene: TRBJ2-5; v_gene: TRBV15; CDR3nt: TGTGCCACCAGCAGAGATCAGGGGGCCGAGACCCAGTACTTC; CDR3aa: CATSRDQGAETQYF
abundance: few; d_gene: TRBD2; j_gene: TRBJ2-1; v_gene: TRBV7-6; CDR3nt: TGTGCCAGCAGCTTAGTTGCCCCTAGCGGATACAATGAGCAGTTCTTC; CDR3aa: CASSLVAPSGYNEQFF
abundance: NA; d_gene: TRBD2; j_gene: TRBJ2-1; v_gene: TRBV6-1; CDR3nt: TGTGCCAGCAGTGCGGGGACTAGCGGGAGGGAGCAGTTCTTC; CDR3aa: CASSAGTSGREQFF
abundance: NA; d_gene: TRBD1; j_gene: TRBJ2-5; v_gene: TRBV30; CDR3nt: TGTGCCTGGAGTAGAACCGGGACAGGGGTATCGGAGACCCAGTACTTC; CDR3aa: CAWSRTGTGVSETQYF
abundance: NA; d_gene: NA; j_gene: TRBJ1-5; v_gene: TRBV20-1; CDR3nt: TGCAGTGCTGCCGGGACGACACTTAATCAGCCCCAGCATTTT; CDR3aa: CSAAGTTLNQPQHF
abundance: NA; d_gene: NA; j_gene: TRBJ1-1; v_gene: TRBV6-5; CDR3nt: TGTGCCAGCAGTTACTCGTCTCAACACATGAACACTGAAGCTTTCTTT; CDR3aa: CASSYSSQHMNTEAFF
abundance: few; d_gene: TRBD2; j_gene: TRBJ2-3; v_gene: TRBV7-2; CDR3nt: TGTGCCAGCAGCTTTTGGACTAGCGGGATGACAGATACGCAGTATTTT; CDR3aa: CASSFWTSGMTDTQYF
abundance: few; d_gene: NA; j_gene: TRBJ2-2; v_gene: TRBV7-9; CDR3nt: TGTGCCAGCAGGGCAATTAGCACCGGGGAGCTGTTTTTT; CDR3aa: CASRAISTGELFF
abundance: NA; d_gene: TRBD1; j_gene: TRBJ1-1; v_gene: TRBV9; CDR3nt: TGTGCCAGCAGCGGTTATCAGGGGGACGTCGGAGCTTTCTTT; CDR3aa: CASSGYQGDVGAFF
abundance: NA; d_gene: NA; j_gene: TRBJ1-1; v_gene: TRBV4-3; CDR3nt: TGCGCCAGCAGCCAAGATTGGGGTCGTACTGAAGCTTTCTTT; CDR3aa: CASSQDWGRTEAFF
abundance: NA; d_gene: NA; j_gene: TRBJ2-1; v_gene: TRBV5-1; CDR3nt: TGCGCCAGCAGCTTGGGGGTTGGGCCCTACAATGAGCAGTTCTTC; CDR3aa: CASSLGVGPYNEQFF
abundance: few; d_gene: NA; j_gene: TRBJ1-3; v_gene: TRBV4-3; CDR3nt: TGCGCCAGCAGCCGAGGACAGTCTTCTGGAAACACCATATATTTT; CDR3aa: CASSRGQSSGNTIYF
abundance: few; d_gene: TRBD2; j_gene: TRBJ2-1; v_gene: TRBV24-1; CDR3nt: TGTGCCACCAGTGCCGATCGAACTAGCGGGAGGGTGAATGAGCAGTTCTTC; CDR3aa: CATSADRTSGRVNEQFF
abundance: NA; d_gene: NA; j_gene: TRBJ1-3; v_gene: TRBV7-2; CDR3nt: TGTGCCAGCAGCTTATCAACCAACACCATATATTTT; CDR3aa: CASSLSTNTIYF
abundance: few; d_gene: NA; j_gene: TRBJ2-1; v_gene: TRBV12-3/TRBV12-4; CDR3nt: TGTGCCAGCAGTCCTACTAGGAATGAGCAGTTCTTC; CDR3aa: CASSPTRNEQFF
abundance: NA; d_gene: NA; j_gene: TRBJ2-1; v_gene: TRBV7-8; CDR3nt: TGTGCCAGCAGCTTAACGGGTCTCGATGAGCAGTTCTTC; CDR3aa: CASSLTGLDEQFF
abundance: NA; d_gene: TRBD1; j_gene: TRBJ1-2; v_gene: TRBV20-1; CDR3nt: TGCAGTGCTAGTGGGAGGACAGGGGCCTATGGCTACACCTTC; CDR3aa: CSASGRTGAYGYTF
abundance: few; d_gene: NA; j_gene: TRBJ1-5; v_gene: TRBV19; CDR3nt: TGTGCCAGTAGTAGAGGATCCGGGGTTAGTAATCAGCCCCAGCATTTT; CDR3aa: CASSRGSGVSNQPQHF
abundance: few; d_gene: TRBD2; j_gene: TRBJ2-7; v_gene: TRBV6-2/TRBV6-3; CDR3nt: TGTGCCAGCAGTAGCGGGGGTTTTTACGAGCAGTACTTC; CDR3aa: CASSSGGFYEQYF
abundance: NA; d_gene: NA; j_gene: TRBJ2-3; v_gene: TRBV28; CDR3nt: TGTGCCAGCAGTTTCGCGGGGTGGGGGCAGTATTTT; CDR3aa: CASSFAGWGQYF
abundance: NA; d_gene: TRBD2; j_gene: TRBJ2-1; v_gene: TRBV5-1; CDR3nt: TGCGCCAGCAGCTTGTGGCACGGCGGGAGCTCCTACAATGAGCAGTTCTTC; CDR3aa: CASSLWHGGSSYNEQFF
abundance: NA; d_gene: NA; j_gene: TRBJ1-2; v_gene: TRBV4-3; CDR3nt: TGCGCCAGCAGCCAAGAAGGGTTGTCCTATGGCTACACCTTC; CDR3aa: CASSQEGLSYGYTF
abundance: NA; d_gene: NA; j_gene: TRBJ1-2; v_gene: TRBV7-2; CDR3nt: TGTGCCAGCAGCACCCGGACAGACTGGCATGGTGGCTACACCTTC; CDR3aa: CASSTRTDWHGGYTF
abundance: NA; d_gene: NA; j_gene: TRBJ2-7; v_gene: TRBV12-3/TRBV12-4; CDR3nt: TGTGCCAGCAGCGCCTCAGTGGGAGCCTACGAGCAGTACTTC; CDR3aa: CASSASVGAYEQYF
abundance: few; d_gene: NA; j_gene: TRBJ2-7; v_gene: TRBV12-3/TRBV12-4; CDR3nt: TGTGCCAGCAGTTTTGTATTAGGGGACGGCAATTACGAGCAGTACTTC; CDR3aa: CASSFVLGDGNYEQYF
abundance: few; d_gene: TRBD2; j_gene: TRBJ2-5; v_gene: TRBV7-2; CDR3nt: TGTGCCAGCAGCTTTCTGACAACGACTAGCGGGACGTACTTC; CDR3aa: CASSFLTTTSGTYF
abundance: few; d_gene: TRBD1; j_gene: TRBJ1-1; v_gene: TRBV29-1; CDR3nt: TGCAGCGTGGTAACAGGGGCGAAGAACACTGAAGCTTTCTTT; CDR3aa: CSVVTGAKNTEAFF
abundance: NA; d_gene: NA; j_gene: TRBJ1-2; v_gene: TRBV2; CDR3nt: TGTGCCAGCAGTGAACGTCAGGGCTATGGCTACACCTTC; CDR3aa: CASSERQGYGYTF
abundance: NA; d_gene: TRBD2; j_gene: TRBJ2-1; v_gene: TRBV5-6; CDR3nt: TGTGCCAGCAGCTTGAGCGGGTTAGCGGGCTACAATGAGCAGTTCTTC; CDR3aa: CASSLSGLAGYNEQFF
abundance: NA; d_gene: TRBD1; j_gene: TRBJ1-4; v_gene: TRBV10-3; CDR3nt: TGTGCCATCAGTGAGGGTAAACAGGGGGATAATGAAAAACTGTTTTTT; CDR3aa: CAISEGKQGDNEKLFF
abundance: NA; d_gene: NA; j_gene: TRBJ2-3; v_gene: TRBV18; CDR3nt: TGTGCCAGCTCACCTGGACAGCCTACGCAGTATTTT; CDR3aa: CASSPGQPTQYF
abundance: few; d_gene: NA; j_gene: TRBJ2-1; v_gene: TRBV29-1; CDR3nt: TGCAGCGTCCGGCTGTCCTACAATGAGCAGTTCTTC; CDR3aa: CSVRLSYNEQFF
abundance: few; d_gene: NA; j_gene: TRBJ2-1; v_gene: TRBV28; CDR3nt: TGTGCCAGCAGTTTCGAAACACAACTTACCTACAATGAGCAGTTCTTC; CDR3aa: CASSFETQLTYNEQFF
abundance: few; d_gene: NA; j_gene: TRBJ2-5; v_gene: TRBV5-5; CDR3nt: TGTGCCAGCAGCGAGACAGTCCAAGAGACCCAGTACTTC; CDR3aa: CASSETVQETQYF
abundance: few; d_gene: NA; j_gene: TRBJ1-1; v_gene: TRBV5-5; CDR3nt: TGTGCCAGCAGTGAGGGCCCCTTTTGGGTTACTGAAGCTTTCTTT; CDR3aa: CASSEGPFWVTEAFF
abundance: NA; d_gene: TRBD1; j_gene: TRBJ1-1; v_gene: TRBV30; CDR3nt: TGTGCCTGGGGAGAGGACAGGGTAGCTTTCTTT; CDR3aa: CAWGEDRVAFF
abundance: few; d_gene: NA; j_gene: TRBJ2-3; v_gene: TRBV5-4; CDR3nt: TGTGCCAGCACCCTGGGGTCGGGAGGCACAGATACGCAGTATTTT; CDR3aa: CASTLGSGGTDTQYF
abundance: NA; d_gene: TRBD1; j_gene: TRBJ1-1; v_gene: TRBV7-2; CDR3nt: TGTGCCAGCAGCTTAGGGACAGGGTTTGACACTGAAGCTTTCTTT; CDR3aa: CASSLGTGFDTEAFF
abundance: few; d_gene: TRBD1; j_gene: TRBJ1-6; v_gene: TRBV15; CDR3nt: TGTGCCACCAGCAGAGCTGAGAGGGGGCTAAATTCACCCCTCCACTTT; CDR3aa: CATSRAERGLNSPLHF
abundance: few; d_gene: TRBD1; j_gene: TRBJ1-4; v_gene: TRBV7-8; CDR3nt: TGTGCCAGCGCCCGGACAGGCTCCAATGAAAAACTGTTTTTT; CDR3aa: CASARTGSNEKLFF
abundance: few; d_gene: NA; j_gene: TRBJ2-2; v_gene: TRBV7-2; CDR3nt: TGTGCCAGCAGCCACATTGGCGGGGAGCTGTTTTTT; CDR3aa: CASSHIGGELFF
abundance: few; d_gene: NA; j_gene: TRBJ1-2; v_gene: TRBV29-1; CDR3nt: TGCAGCGTTGGCGAGGGGGAGAATACCTATGGCTACACCTTC; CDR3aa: CSVGEGENTYGYTF
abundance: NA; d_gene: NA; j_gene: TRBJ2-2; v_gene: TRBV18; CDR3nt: TGTGCCAGCTCACCAGCAAGGAACACCGGGGAGCTGTTTTTT; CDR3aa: CASSPARNTGELFF